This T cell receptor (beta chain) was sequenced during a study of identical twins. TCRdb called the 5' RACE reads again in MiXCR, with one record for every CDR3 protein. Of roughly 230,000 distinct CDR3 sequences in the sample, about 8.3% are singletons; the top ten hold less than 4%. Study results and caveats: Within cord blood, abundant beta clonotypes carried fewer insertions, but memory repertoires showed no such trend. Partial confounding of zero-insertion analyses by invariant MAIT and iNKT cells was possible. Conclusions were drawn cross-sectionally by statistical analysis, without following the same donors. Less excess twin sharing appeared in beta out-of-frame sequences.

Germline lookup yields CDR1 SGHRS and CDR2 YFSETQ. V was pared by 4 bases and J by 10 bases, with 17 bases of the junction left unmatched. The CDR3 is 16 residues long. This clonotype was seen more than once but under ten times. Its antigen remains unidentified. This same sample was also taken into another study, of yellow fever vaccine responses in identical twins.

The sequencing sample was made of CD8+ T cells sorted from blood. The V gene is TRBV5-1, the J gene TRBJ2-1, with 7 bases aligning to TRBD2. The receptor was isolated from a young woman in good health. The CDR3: CASSPRTSIDLGEQFF. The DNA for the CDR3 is TGCGCCAGCAGCCCGCGGACTAGTATCGATTTAGGAGAGCAGTTCTTC.